These T cell receptor beta chains were read from a single sample in a study of cytotoxic CD8 clonotypes in ibrutinib-treated CLL. Method: immunoSEQ multiplex PCR; TCRdb's copy keeps in-frame clones and lacks some. This sample carries about 160,000 clones, about 88% of them seen once, and the ten largest clones take around 3.1%. Here the sequenced sample was PBMCs, taken at disease progression, from a patient treated with ibrutinib. Every receptor here comes from a human donor with chronic lymphocytic leukemia. CDR3s include the opening cysteine and the closing phenylalanine or tryptophan. A D gene is named only where the DNA matches it firmly. The size of a clone is reported for some rows only, either as once, few or many, or as a class for expanded clones.

D: NA; J: TRBJ2-6; V: TRBV7-9; size: once; CDR3: CASSTPSATGANVLTF; DNA: TGTGCCAGCAGCACCCCCTCGGCTACTGGGGCCAACGTCCTGACTTTC
D: NA; J: TRBJ1-1; V: TRBV19; size: NA; CDR3: CASSSQRGREAFF; DNA: TGTGCCAGTAGTAGTCAACGGGGCAGAGAAGCTTTCTTT
D: NA; J: TRBJ2-2; V: TRBV7-2; size: NA; CDR3: CASSLGLGAGELFF; DNA: TGTGCCAGCAGCTTGGGGCTCGGGGCCGGGGAGCTGTTTTTT
D: NA; J: TRBJ1-1; V: TRBV27; size: NA; CDR3: CASSIEGVGVTEAFF; DNA: TGTGCCAGCAGCATAGAAGGGGTGGGGGTCACTGAAGCTTTCTTT
D: NA; J: TRBJ2-1; V: TRBV5-1; size: NA; CDR3: CASSLVTRGSPDEQFF; DNA: TGCGCCAGCAGCTTGGTCACCCGGGGGTCTCCCGATGAGCAGTTCTTC
D: NA; J: TRBJ1-4; V: TRBV9; size: NA; CDR3: CASSVGGIPNEKLFF; DNA: TGTGCCAGCAGCGTAGGGGGGATCCCTAATGAAAAACTGTTTTTT
D: TRBD1; J: TRBJ1-4; V: TRBV5-1; size: NA; CDR3: CASSPGQGNEKLFF; DNA: TGCGCCAGCAGCCCGGGACAGGGCAATGAAAAACTGTTTTTT
D: NA; J: TRBJ1-2; V: TRBV28; size: NA; CDR3: CASMESNYGYTF; DNA: TGTGCCAGCATGGAAAGTAACTATGGCTACACCTTC
D: NA; J: TRBJ1-5; V: TRBV5-5; size: NA; CDR3: CASSFLYGDSNQPQHF; DNA: TGTGCCAGCAGCTTCCTCTATGGGGACAGCAATCAGCCCCAGCATTTT
D: TRBD2; J: TRBJ2-7; V: TRBV28; size: NA; CDR3: CASSLTLRTSDRPAYEQYF; DNA: TGTGCCAGCAGTCTAACACTAAGGACTAGCGACCGTCCTGCCTACGAGCAGTACTTC
D: TRBD1; J: TRBJ2-7; V: TRBV2; size: NA; CDR3: CASSLDRGAAYEQYF; DNA: TGTGCCAGCAGTCTCGACAGGGGTGCCGCCTACGAGCAGTACTTC
D: TRBD2; J: TRBJ2-1; V: TRBV30; size: NA; CDR3: CAWTSGVAYNEQFF; DNA: TGTGCCTGGACAAGCGGGGTTGCCTACAATGAGCAGTTCTTC
D: TRBD2; J: TRBJ2-1; V: TRBV2; size: NA; CDR3: CASSVEREALNEQFF; DNA: TGTGCCAGCAGTGTTGAGCGGGAGGCGCTCAATGAGCAGTTCTTC
D: TRBD1; J: TRBJ1-1; V: TRBV15; size: NA; CDR3: CATSRAYPTGGTEAFF; DNA: TGTGCCACCAGCAGAGCTTACCCCACAGGGGGCACTGAAGCTTTCTTT
D: TRBD2; J: TRBJ2-1; V: TRBV7-3; size: NA; CDR3: CASSLNAGGNGEQFF; DNA: TGTGCCAGCAGCTTAAATGCGGGAGGGAACGGTGAGCAGTTCTTC
D: NA; J: TRBJ2-7; V: TRBV28; size: NA; CDR3: CASSSPAGLSYEQYF; DNA: TGTGCCAGCAGTTCCCCAGCGGGTCTCTCCTACGAGCAGTACTTC
D: NA; J: TRBJ1-2; V: TRBV6-5; size: NA; CDR3: CASSGQPNYGYTF; DNA: TGTGCCAGCAGCGGACAGCCTAACTATGGCTACACCTTC
D: TRBD2; J: TRBJ2-1; V: TRBV7-3; size: NA; CDR3: CASSLRWTSGIHNEQFF; DNA: TGTGCCAGCAGCTTACGTTGGACTAGCGGGATACACAATGAGCAGTTCTTC
D: TRBD2; J: TRBJ2-2; V: TRBV11-2; size: NA; CDR3: CASSLAGLAGGRPGELFF; DNA: TGTGCCAGCAGCTTAGCAGGCCTAGCGGGAGGACGCCCCGGGGAGCTGTTTTTT
D: TRBD1; J: TRBJ2-5; V: TRBV27; size: NA; CDR3: CASSDGTGGGVETQYF; DNA: TGTGCCAGCAGTGATGGGACAGGGGGCGGTGTCGAGACCCAGTACTTC
D: NA; J: TRBJ1-2; V: TRBV5-4; size: NA; CDR3: CASSRDNYGYTF; DNA: TGTGCCAGCAGCCGGGATAACTATGGCTACACCTTC
D: TRBD2; J: TRBJ2-5; V: TRBV7-9; size: NA; CDR3: CASSLRTSGQETQYF; DNA: TGTGCCAGCAGCCTGCGGACTAGCGGCCAAGAGACCCAGTACTTC
D: TRBD2; J: TRBJ2-1; V: TRBV9; size: NA; CDR3: CASSVGPLGRTYNEQFF; DNA: TGTGCCAGCAGCGTAGGCCCACTCGGGAGGACATACAATGAGCAGTTCTTC
D: NA; J: TRBJ2-1; V: TRBV30; size: NA; CDR3: CAWSVMTDGEQFF; DNA: TGTGCCTGGAGTGTAATGACGGATGGTGAGCAGTTCTTC
D: TRBD1; J: TRBJ2-7; V: TRBV7-2; size: NA; CDR3: CASSQTTGVEYF; DNA: TGTGCCAGCAGCCAAACTACAGGGGTCGAGTACTTC
D: NA; J: TRBJ2-1; V: TRBV13; size: NA; CDR3: CASSFFHQRNEQFF; DNA: TGTGCCAGCAGCTTTTTTCATCAACGGAATGAGCAGTTCTTC
D: TRBD2; J: TRBJ2-7; V: TRBV4-2; size: NA; CDR3: CASSQEWTSVYEQYF; DNA: TGTGCCAGCAGCCAAGAATGGACTAGCGTATACGAGCAGTACTTC